This T cell receptor beta chain was captured in a study of T cell changes during pregnancy in multiple sclerosis. The method was immunoSEQ multiplex PCR; TCRdb's version includes in-frame clones alone and lacks a portion of them. The profile shows about 98,000 clones, around 90% of them singletons. This CDR3 spans 14 amino acids. Trimming removed 6 bases at V and 6 bases at J, with 17 bases between. Germline V gives CDR1 SGHAT, CDR2 FQNNGV. The chain uses TRBV11-2 and TRBJ1-1, with unresolved D. The specimen was peripheral blood, collected after pregnancy. The receptor's source is a female donor in good health, enrolled as a control in a pregnancy study. In DNA form, the CDR3 reads TGTGCCAGCAGTCGGAGGGCAGACTTCCCTGAAGCTTTCTTT. Translated: CASSRRADFPEAFF. The complete variable domain, with remaining parts taken from reference TRBV11-2 and TRBJ1-1, reads EAGVAQSPRYKIIEKRQSVAFWCNPISGHATLYWYQQILGQGPKLLIQFQNNGVVDDSQLPKDRFSAERLKGVDSTLKIQPAKLEDSAVYLCASSRRADFPEAFFGQGTRLTVV.